Following are 17 T cell receptor beta chains from one sample sequenced in a study of beta chain features in type 1 diabetes (dated by TCRdb to the late 2010s). The library was made by the immunoSEQ multiplex PCR assay. The entire isolated RNA was reverse transcribed using the High Capacity cDNA Reverse Transcription Kit, and thus expressed TCRB transcripts were sequenced. TCRdb limited this immuneACCESS table to in-frame rearrangements with V and J called. A share of clones is missing; checked studies link under half to unresolved V genes, and the rest is unexplained. Within this sample are roughly 240,000 clones, with more than 65% of them counted one time only. Jointly, the top ten make up 0.053% of the sample. Sequenced sample: naive CD4+ T cells from blood. According to the study, the label for this sample's cell subset or site signals: true naive CD4+ T cells. The source is a young man in good health.

The chain combines TRBV9 with TRBJ1-1, with unresolved D. There are 13 residues in the CDR3. V lost 4 bases to trimming and J lost 3 bases, with 10 bases between them. Germline CDR1 SGDLS, CDR2 YYNGEE. CDR3 coding DNA: TGTGCCAGCAGCACAGACGTAGACACTGAAGCTTTCTTT. This sequence encodes CASSTDVDTEAFF.

The genes are TRBV7-7 and TRBJ2-1; D remains unclear. Trimming shortened V by 5 bases and J by 0 bases, and 11 bases separated the two germline ends. This CDR3 is built from 15 residues. Germline CDR1 reads SSHAT; CDR2 reads FNYEAQ (reference sequence). The CDR3 spells CASSKGSRSYNEQFF. The DNA of the CDR3 is TGTGCCAGCAGCAAGGGCTCCCGCTCCTACAATGAGCAGTTCTTC.

The chain combines TRBV30 with TRBJ1-5; the match to TRBD1 covers 11 bases. Germline V lookup: CDR1 GTSNPN, CDR2 SVGIG (reference sequence). The V segment lost 1 base and the J segment 1 base; nucleotides outside the gene matches: 6. This CDR3 has 17 amino acids. The CDR3 protein is CAWSGTGGYRSNQPQHF. CDR3 in DNA: TGTGCCTGGAGTGGGACAGGGGGCTACCGGAGCAATCAGCCCCAGCATTTT.

This rearrangement joins TRBV11-2 to TRBJ2-1; possibly TRBD2 for D (7 bases). V dropped 7 bases and J dropped 4 bases, with 11 bases sitting between them. The CDR3 runs 13 residues. Germline CDR1 is SGHAT and CDR2 is FQNNGV. This CDR3 reads CASKGGGYNEQFF. CDR3 bases: TGTGCCAGCAAGGGGGGAGGGTACAATGAGCAGTTCTTC. Drawing the rest from reference TRBV11-2 and TRBJ2-1, the complete variable domain is EAGVAQSPRYKIIEKRQSVAFWCNPISGHATLYWYQQILGQGPKLLIQFQNNGVVDDSQLPKDRFSAERLKGVDSTLKIQPAKLEDSAVYLCASKGGGYNEQFFGPGTRLTVL.

This chain's CDR3 is CASTPRKDTDTQYF. The CDR3, as DNA: TGTGCCAGCACCCCCAGGAAAGACACAGATACGCAGTATTTT. The J gene is TRBJ2-3, the V gene TRBV6-6; D not certain. The germline V and J ends were trimmed by 7 bases and 2 bases, with 13 bases remaining between them. This CDR3 region has 14 residues. Germline CDR1 MNHNY, CDR2 SVGAGI (reference sequence).

This sequence joins TRBV30 and TRBJ1-1, with D perhaps TRBD1 (6 bases). CDR1 and CDR2 (germline): GTSNPN, SVGIG (reference sequence). The CDR3 spans 13 residues. V lost 4 bases to trimming and J lost 0 bases, with 9 bases between them. CDR3 bases: TGTGCCTGGACTAACAGGGTGAACACTGAAGCTTTCTTT. It codes for CAWTNRVNTEAFF.

This chain links TRBV25-1 with TRBJ2-1; no firm D call. The V gene's germline CDR1 is MGHDK and CDR2 SYGVNS. V dropped 2 bases and J dropped 7 bases, with 12 bases sitting between them. CDR3 length equals 14 residues. CDR3 coding DNA: TGTGCCAGCAGTGAACGTATTACCACAAATGAGCAGTTCTTC. It yields the protein CASSERITTNEQFF. Full variable domain (rest looked up from reference TRBV25-1 and TRBJ2-1): EADIYQTPRYLVIGTGKKITLECSQTMGHDKMYWYQQDPGMELHLIHYSYGVNSTEKGDLSSESTVSRIRTEHFPLTLESARPSHTSQYLCASSERITTNEQFFGPGTRLTVL.

The chain uses TRBV9 and TRBJ2-1, with D perhaps TRBD1 (5 bases). This CDR3 is built from 15 residues. The V end was cut by 7 bases, the J end by 0 bases, with 14 bases between. Germline CDR1 reads SGDLS; CDR2 reads YYNGEE. The CDR3 reads CASGAHLGSYNEQFF. DNA for the CDR3: TGTGCCAGCGGGGCCCATTTAGGCTCCTACAATGAGCAGTTCTTC.

This clone has just a few counts. Other DNA sequences in this specimen translate into the identical CDR3. The chain links TRBV29-1 to TRBJ2-3, with unresolved D. Germline loops: CDR1 SQVTM, CDR2 ANQGSEA. V dropped 6 bases and J dropped 0 bases, with 10 bases sitting between them. CDR3 size: 13 residues. The CDR3 region is CSVAGLSTDTQYF. In DNA, the CDR3 is TGCAGCGTCGCAGGATTAAGCACAGATACGCAGTATTTT.

This sequence joins TRBV5-4 and TRBJ2-3, with 8 bases that match TRBD2. The CDR3 extends over 14 amino acids. Per the germline V gene, CDR1 is SGHNT and CDR2 is YYREEE (reference sequence). V lost 3 bases and J lost 5; bases outside the gene matches: 5. The CDR3: CASSSQREQDTQYF. In DNA, the CDR3 is TGTGCCAGCAGCTCACAGCGGGAGCAAGATACGCAGTATTTT.

V and J are TRBV18 and TRBJ2-7; D gene ambiguous. Germline V gene sequence: CDR1 KGHSH, CDR2 LQKENI. The V end was cut by 1 base, the J end by 0 bases, with 7 bases between. This CDR3 spans 14 amino acids. The CDR3 nucleotides read TGTGCCAGCTCACCACAACAGAGCTCCTACGAGCAGTACTTC. Residues: CASSPQQSSYEQYF.

This clone was seen a handful of times. The V and J genes are TRBV29-1 and TRBJ2-3; a weak D match, TRBD2 (7 bases). This CDR3 region has 14 residues. Trimming shortened V by 7 bases and J by 4 bases, and 18 bases separated the two germline ends. CDR1 and CDR2 (germline): SQVTM, ANQGSEA. CDR3 DNA: TGCAGCGACCTGCCGGGGGGCCGCGCAGATACGCAGTATTTT. Translating gives CSDLPGGRADTQYF.

The chain employs TRBV7-2 and TRBJ2-3; 10 bases agree with TRBD2. Unmatched junction bases numbered 3, after V lost 0 bases and J lost 6 bases. The germline V gene encodes CDR1 SGHTA and CDR2 FQGNSA. The CDR3 length is 15 residues. The CDR3: CASSLASGRSDTQYF. The CDR3 DNA follows: TGTGCCAGCAGCTTAGCTAGCGGGAGGTCCGATACGCAGTATTTT.

This clone appeared a single time. The sample has other DNA sequences that encode this CDR3 too. The chain employs TRBV29-1 and TRBJ1-1, with D possibly TRBD1 on 6 matching bases. The length of the CDR3 is 13 residues. The germline V gene encodes CDR1 SQVTM and CDR2 ANQGSEA. The ends were cut back, 4 bases at V and 0 bases at J, with 9 bases in the middle. The CDR3 DNA is TGCAGCGTTGGGGGGCAGCTGAACACTGAAGCTTTCTTT. It specifies CSVGGQLNTEAFF.

This chain uses TRBV30 with TRBJ2-3; D may be TRBD1 (5 bases). Germline V gene sequence: CDR1 GTSNPN, CDR2 SVGIG (reference sequence). This CDR3 contains 15 residues. V was pared by 0 bases and J by 4 bases, with 14 bases between. In DNA, the CDR3 is TGTGCCTGGAGTGTGGGGCTCCGAAAGTCAGATACGCAGTATTTT. Protein product: CAWSVGLRKSDTQYF.

This clone is a singleton in its sample. The V gene is TRBV7-9, the J gene TRBJ2-7, with no clear D. The V gene's germline CDR1 is SEHNR and CDR2 FQNEAQ (reference sequence). This CDR3 is 16 amino acids long. Trimming cost V 5 bases and J 2 bases, with 19 bases left between them. CDR3 protein: CASSPMALDGAYEQYF. The CDR3 nucleotides read TGTGCCAGCAGCCCCATGGCCCTAGACGGTGCCTACGAGCAGTACTTC.

This clone turned up a few times. The chain employs TRBV9 and TRBJ2-2, with unresolved D. Trimming removed 2 bases from V and 3 bases from J, with 2 bases in between. Germline V gene data show CDR1 as SGDLS and CDR2 as YYNGEE. This CDR3 region has 12 residues. The CDR3 sequence: CASSVYTGELFF. CDR3 DNA sequence: TGTGCCAGCAGCGTTTACACCGGGGAGCTGTTTTTT.